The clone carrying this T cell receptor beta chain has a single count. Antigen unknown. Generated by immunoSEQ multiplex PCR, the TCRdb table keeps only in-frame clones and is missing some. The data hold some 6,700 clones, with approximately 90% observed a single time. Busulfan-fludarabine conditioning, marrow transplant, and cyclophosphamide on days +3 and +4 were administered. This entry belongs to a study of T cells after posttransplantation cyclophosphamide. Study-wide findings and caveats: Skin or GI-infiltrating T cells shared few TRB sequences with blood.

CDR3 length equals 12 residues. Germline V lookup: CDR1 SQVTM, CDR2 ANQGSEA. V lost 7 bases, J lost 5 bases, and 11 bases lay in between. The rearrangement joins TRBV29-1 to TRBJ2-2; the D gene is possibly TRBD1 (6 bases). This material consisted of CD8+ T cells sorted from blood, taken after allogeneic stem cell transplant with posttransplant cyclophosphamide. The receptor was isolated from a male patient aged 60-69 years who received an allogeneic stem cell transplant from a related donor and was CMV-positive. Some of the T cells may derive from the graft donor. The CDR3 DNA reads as TGCAGCGCTGGACAGCCAACCGGGGAGCTGTTTTTT. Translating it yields CSAGQPTGELFF.